One and the same sample provided the 28 T cell receptor beta chains below, sequenced in a study of blood T cell repertoires in COVID-19. Assay: immunoSEQ multiplex PCR; the TCRdb copy retains only in-frame clones and omits some. The sample contains some 530,000 clones, roughly nine tenths of which appear only once. Material for sequencing was PBMCs or T cells enriched from blood (not recorded which). These receptors all come from a woman aged 55-70 years who had recovered from COVID-19.

This chain uses TRBV27 with TRBJ2-1; D unclear. Between the trimmed V and J ends, which lost 3 bases and 0 bases, there was a span of 9 bases. Germline values: CDR1 MNHEY, CDR2 SMNVEV (reference sequence). The CDR3 sequence is 15 residues long. The DNA of the CDR3 is TGTGCCAGCAGTTTCCGCGCGAGCTCCTACAATGAGCAGTTCTTC. Protein product: CASSFRASSYNEQFF.

The chain has TRBV10-3 and TRBJ2-1; 9 nucleotides agree with TRBD1. J lost 5 bases, V lost 1 base, and 3 bases had no gene match. Germline V gene lookup returns CDR1 ENHRY and CDR2 SYGVKD. This CDR3 is built from 15 residues. In DNA form, the CDR3 reads TGTGCCATCAGTGAGTGGACAGGGGAAAACAATGAGCAGTTCTTC. This sequence encodes CAISEWTGENNEQFF.

This clone has just one count. V is TRBV3-1 (or the pseudogene TRBV3-2) and J is TRBJ2-7; 9 bases align to TRBD1. Germline values: CDR1 LGHDT, CDR2 YNNKEL (reference sequence). The trim removed 3 bases at V and 6 bases at J, leaving 15 bases unmatched. The CDR3 spans 17 residues. The CDR3 sequence is CASSQIRAGQGATEQYF. CDR3 coding DNA: TGTGCCAGCAGCCAGATTCGAGCGGGACAGGGTGCTACCGAGCAGTACTTC.

CDR3 residues: CAWTLQVNTEAFF. As DNA, the CDR3 is TGTGCCTGGACGTTACAGGTAAACACTGAAGCTTTCTTT. The chain has TRBV30 and TRBJ1-1, with a weak D call TRBD1 (5 bases). CDR1 and CDR2 (germline): GTSNPN, SVGIG (reference sequence). With 4 bases removed from V and 2 bases from J, the gap between germline ends came to 11 bases. There are 13 residues in the CDR3.

The chain has TRBV5-1 and TRBJ1-1; possible D gene TRBD1, 5 bases. The germline V gene encodes CDR1 SGHRS and CDR2 YFSETQ. Trimming removed 3 bases from V and 3 bases from J, with 12 bases in between. CDR3 length equals 14 residues. The CDR3 DNA follows: TGCGCCAGCAGCTCCTTAGGAGGGGACACTGAAGCTTTCTTT. This codes for CASSSLGGDTEAFF. Full variable domain (rest looked up from reference TRBV5-1 and TRBJ1-1): KAGVTQTPRYLIKTRGQQVTLSCSPISGHRSVSWYQQTPGQGLQFLFEYFSETQRNKGNFPGRFSGRQFSNSRSEMNVSTLELGDSALYLCASSSLGGDTEAFFGQGTRLTVV.

The CDR3 sequence is CATSDPSTALGAFF. The CDR3 nucleotides read TGTGCCACCAGTGATCCCTCTACAGCCCTGGGAGCTTTCTTT. The V and J genes are TRBV24-1 and TRBJ1-1; no firm D call. The CDR3 is 14 residues long. CDR1 KGHDR and CDR2 SFDVKD come from the germline V gene. V gave up 3 bases and J gave up 10 bases, with 17 bases separating them.

V usage is TRBV11-2 and J usage is TRBJ2-3; 8 bases match TRBD2. With V trimmed by 5 bases and J by 0 bases, 4 bases remained unmatched. The CDR3 spans 15 residues. Germline CDR1 is SGHAT and CDR2 is FQNNGV. CDR3 nucleotides: TGTGCCAGCAGCCGAAAGCGGGGGAGCACAGATACGCAGTATTTT. This encodes CASSRKRGSTDTQYF.

This chain links TRBV19 with TRBJ1-5, with a weak D call TRBD1 (5 bases). V dropped 3 bases and J dropped 3 bases, with 12 bases sitting between them. CDR3 length: 15 amino acids. CDR1 and CDR2 (germline): LNHDA, SQIVND (reference sequence). CDR3 residues: CASSISGVPNQPQHF. CDR3 DNA: TGTGCCAGTAGTATTTCGGGGGTCCCCAATCAGCCCCAGCATTTT. Variable domain in full (rest from reference TRBV19 and TRBJ1-5): DGGITQSPKYLFRKEGQNVTLSCEQNLNHDAMYWYRQDPGQGLRLIYYSQIVNDFQKGDIAEGYSVSREKKESFPLTVTSAQKNPTAFYLCASSISGVPNQPQHFGDGTRLSIL.

The chain recombines TRBV5-1 with TRBJ2-7; TRBD1 is a possible D gene (6 bases). The germline V gene has CDR1 SGHRS and CDR2 YFSETQ. The CDR3 loop spans 13 amino acids. V shed 2 bases and J shed 3 bases, with 9 bases lying between them. This CDR3 is CASSFQGLYEQYF. In DNA form, the CDR3 reads TGCGCCAGCAGCTTTCAGGGGCTCTACGAGCAGTACTTC.

The rearrangement joins TRBV19 to TRBJ2-2, with TRBD1 matching over 7 bases. CDR1 and CDR2 (germline): LNHDA, SQIVND (reference sequence). The CDR3 contains 17 residues. Losses at the gene ends were 3 bases for V and 2 bases for J; bases not matched to a gene: 9. The CDR3 sequence: CASSMFIDRANTGELFF. The CDR3 DNA reads as TGTGCCAGTAGTATGTTTATAGACAGGGCTAACACCGGGGAGCTGTTTTTT. The whole variable domain, filled in from reference TRBV19 and TRBJ2-2, reads DGGITQSPKYLFRKEGQNVTLSCEQNLNHDAMYWYRQDPGQGLRLIYYSQIVNDFQKGDIAEGYSVSREKKESFPLTVTSAQKNPTAFYLCASSMFIDRANTGELFFGEGSRLTVL.

The chain combines TRBV6-5 with TRBJ2-7; the D gene is possibly TRBD1 (5 bases). Trimming stripped 6 bases from V and 3 bases from J, with 12 bases between. CDR3 length: 13 residues. Germline-derived CDR1 and CDR2 are MNHEY and SVGAGI. The CDR3 DNA reads as TGTGCCAGCAGGAGCGACACAGGCTACGAGCAGTACTTC. It codes for CASRSDTGYEQYF.

The chain's CDR3 is CASSRPRTDQETQYF. The CDR3 DNA reads as TGTGCCAGCAGCCGTCCTAGGACAGACCAAGAGACCCAGTACTTC. The chain has TRBV3-1 (or the pseudogene TRBV3-2) and TRBJ2-5, with a weak D call TRBD1 (6 bases). There are 15 residues in the CDR3. Germline CDR1 LGHDT, CDR2 YNNKEL (reference sequence). V lost 4 bases and J lost 0, with 12 bases in between.

V gene TRBV14 combines with J gene TRBJ1-1; unclear D gene. This CDR3 comprises 15 residues. Germline V lookup: CDR1 SGHDN, CDR2 FVKESK. V lost 1 base and J 1 base, leaving 10 bases between the germline ends. The CDR3 coding sequence is TGTGCCAGCAGCCAAGGAATTACTCGGAACACTGAAGCTTTCTTT. Protein product: CASSQGITRNTEAFF.

In DNA, the CDR3 is TGTGCCAGCAGCCAGCGGACAGAGGGAGAGGAGCAGTTCTTC. Residues: CASSQRTEGEEQFF. The rearrangement joins TRBV14 to TRBJ2-1, with D possibly matching TRBD1 (6 bases). Trimming took off 3 bases at V and 10 bases at J, with 16 bases between the two ends. Germline loops: CDR1 SGHDN, CDR2 FVKESK. The CDR3 spans 14 residues. Combining the CDR3 with reference TRBV14 and TRBJ2-1 gives the whole variable domain EAGVTQFPSHSVIEKGQTVTLRCDPISGHDNLYWYRRVMGKEIKFLLHFVKESKQDESGMPNNRFLAERTGGTYSTLKVQPAELEDSGVYFCASSQRTEGEEQFFGPGTRLTVL.

The chain uses TRBV7-9 and TRBJ1-3, with TRBD1 identical over 9 bases. The CDR3 sequence is 14 residues long. Germline V lookup: CDR1 SEHNR, CDR2 FQNEAQ (reference sequence). V trimming: 3 bases; J trimming: 8 bases; junction bases outside the gene matches: 5. CDR3 in amino acids: CASSLGDRVDTIYF. In DNA form, the CDR3 reads TGTGCCAGCAGCTTGGGGGACAGGGTGGACACCATATATTTT.

In this sample, this clone turned up once. V gene TRBV5-3 combines with J gene TRBJ1-1; weak D call: TRBD1 (5 bases). TRBV5-3 is flagged as an ORF with uncertain function. The CDR3 sequence is 18 residues long. V gave up 0 bases and J gave up 0 bases, with 18 bases separating them. CDR3: CARSLARVIPALNTEAFF. CDR3 nucleotide sequence: TGTGCCAGAAGCTTGGCCAGGGTAATCCCCGCACTGAACACTGAAGCTTTCTTT.

This clone was seen a single time. V usage is TRBV29-1 and J usage is TRBJ1-2; D is possibly TRBD1 (6 bases). The V gene lost 2 bases and the J gene lost 8 bases, with 12 bases spanning the gap. The CDR3 contains 12 residues. Per germline, CDR1 SQVTM and CDR2 ANQGSEA. CDR3 in amino acids: CSVEWGRRGYTF. CDR3 nucleotides: TGCAGCGTTGAATGGGGGCGGAGAGGCTACACCTTC.

V usage is TRBV19 and J usage is TRBJ1-5; possible D gene TRBD1, 5 bases. Trimming pared 5 bases from V and 1 base from J, leaving 6 bases between. The germline gives CDR1 LNHDA, CDR2 SQIVND (reference sequence). The CDR3 consists of 13 residues. As DNA, the CDR3 is TGTGCCAGTAGTCAGGGAAGCAATCAGCCCCAGCATTTT. This sequence encodes CASSQGSNQPQHF.

The V gene is TRBV6-5, the J gene TRBJ2-7; 9 nucleotides line up with TRBD1. The CDR3 consists of 14 residues. V was clipped by 6 bases and J by 7 bases; unmatched bases: 10. The germline gives CDR1 MNHEY, CDR2 SVGAGI. CDR3 in DNA: TGTGCCAGCAGCAACAGGGGGCGAAGTGAGGAGCAGTACTTC. It specifies CASSNRGRSEEQYF.

This sequence joins TRBV4-1 and TRBJ2-3, with 7 positions matching TRBD1. Trimming at V came to 2 bases and at J to 0 bases, leaving 5 bases not matched to a gene. This CDR3 has 16 amino acids. Germline-derived CDR1 and CDR2 are MGHRA and YSYEKL. CDR3 coding DNA: TGCGCCAGCAGCCAAAAGGGACAGTCTAGCACAGATACGCAGTATTTT. Translation: CASSQKGQSSTDTQYF.

As concerns this clone: A junction end diverges from the germline sequence, so it may reflect a read error. The J gene is TRBJ2-4, the V gene TRBV3-1 (or the pseudogene TRBV3-2); 7 nucleotides align to TRBD1. The CDR3 consists of 14 residues. In germline, CDR1 is LGHDT, CDR2 YNNKEL (reference sequence). CDR3 DNA: TGTGCCAGCAGCCAAGGACAGGGAAAAAGCATTCAGTACTTC. It encodes CASSQGQGKSIQYF.

V gene TRBV28 combines with J gene TRBJ1-2; 7 bases match TRBD1. Looked up from germline, CDR1 is MDHEN and CDR2 is SYDVKM. V gave up 10 bases and J gave up 4 bases; unmatched junction bases: 18. The CDR3 has 16 amino acids. The CDR3 is CATSIRGQTSPYGYTF. The CDR3, as DNA: TGTGCCACCTCAATCCGGGGACAGACAAGCCCCTATGGCTACACCTTC.

The chain joins TRBV27 to TRBJ1-5; D remains unclear. The germline CDR1 and CDR2 sequences are MNHEY and SMNVEV (reference sequence). V was clipped by 4 bases and J by 2 bases, with 12 bases between them. The CDR3 runs to 15 residues. The CDR3 sequence is CASSSAGLRNQPQHF. The CDR3 DNA is TGTGCCAGCAGTTCAGCAGGCCTCCGCAATCAGCCCCAGCATTTT.

This clone was recorded once. V and J are TRBV24-1 and TRBJ2-2; weak D call: TRBD1 (6 bases). In germline, CDR1 is KGHDR, CDR2 SFDVKD. V was pared by 6 bases and J by 7 bases, with 11 bases between. This CDR3 has 13 residues. The CDR3 loop is CATSLTGNGELFF. CDR3 nucleotide sequence: TGTGCCACCAGTTTAACAGGGAACGGGGAGCTGTTTTTT.

DNA of the CDR3: TGTGCCAGCAGCCAGGGACTAGCGGGGGGCCCGTCGCAGTTCTTC. It is translated as CASSQGLAGGPSQFF. The chain employs TRBV7-2 and TRBJ2-1; 15 nucleotides line up with TRBD2. V shed 5 bases and J 12 bases; nucleotides not matched to a gene: 8. Per germline, CDR1 SGHTA and CDR2 FQGNSA. The CDR3 extends over 15 amino acids.

Concerning this clone itself: Other DNA sequences in the sample encode the same CDR3. The V gene is TRBV5-1, the J gene TRBJ1-4; 10 bases line up with TRBD1. Trimming took 2 bases from V and 8 from J; bases not matched to a gene: 3. The CDR3 has 14 amino acids. CDR1 and CDR2 from the germline V gene are SGHRS and YFSETQ. The CDR3 spells CASSFGQGEEKLFF. In DNA form, the CDR3 reads TGCGCCAGCAGCTTTGGACAGGGGGAAGAAAAACTGTTTTTT.

The gene calls are TRBV21-1 and TRBJ1-4; TRBD1 reflects the table's D call only, with no check against the DNA. TRBV21-1 is noted as a pseudogene. The CDR3 consists of 17 residues. The CDR3 here is CASSKSGDRGTNEKLFF. The CDR3 nucleotides read TGTGCCAGCAGCAAGTCCGGGGACAGGGGAACTAATGAAAAACTGTTTTTT.

The chain employs TRBV2 and TRBJ1-3; D is undetermined. V dropped 5 bases and J dropped 4 bases, with 9 bases sitting between them. The CDR3 contains 13 residues. Germline V gene sequence: CDR1 SNHLY, CDR2 FYNNEI. The DNA for the CDR3 is TGTGCCAGCAGTTTCTTTGAGGGAAACACCATATATTTT. Residues: CASSFFEGNTIYF.